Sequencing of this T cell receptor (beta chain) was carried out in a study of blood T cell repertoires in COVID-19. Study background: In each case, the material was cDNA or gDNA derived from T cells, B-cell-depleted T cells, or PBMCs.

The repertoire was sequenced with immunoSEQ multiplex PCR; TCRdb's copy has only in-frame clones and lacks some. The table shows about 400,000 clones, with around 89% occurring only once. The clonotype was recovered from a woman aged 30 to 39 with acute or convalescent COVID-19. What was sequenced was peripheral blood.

Here the CDR3 DNA reads TGTGCCAGCAGCACGGGACACCTTTACAATGAGCAGTTCTTC. Translated, it gives CASSTGHLYNEQFF. The rearrangement uses TRBV5-8 and TRBJ2-1, with a weak D call TRBD1 (6 bases). The CDR3 extends over 14 amino acids. Germline V gene sequence: CDR1 SGHTS, CDR2 YDEGEE. Trimming removed 4 bases from V and 4 bases from J, with 12 bases in between.